These 16 T cell receptor beta chains came from one sample sequenced in a study of vaccination effects on CD4 cells after COVID-19 (dated by TCRdb to about 2022). In the ViraFEST assay, PBMC were stimulated with viral peptide pools, and antigen-specific CD4+ T cell clonotypes were then identified by expansion using TCR sequencing. After less than 13 days of culture, CD4+ T cells were isolated with the EasySep CD4+ T cell isolation kit. PCR-confirmed SARS-CoV-2 infection had occurred in convalescent patients between March and December 2020, before the Alpha, Beta and Delta variants emerged in the United States. No antigen has been identified for these receptors. To prepare the library, the immunoSEQ multiplex PCR assay was applied. TCRdb carries this immuneACCESS record with in-frame sequences only. Its versions omit some clonotypes, under half of them owing to an unresolved V gene in the studies checked, with the rest unexplained. Counted in this sample were 30,000 to 40,000 clones; over 60% of them appeared once. The biggest ten clones account for 33% of the sample.

Sequenced material: CD4+ T cells from PBMCs cultured with a peptide pool, taken before COVID-19 vaccination. These receptors were obtained from a human donor who had a prior SARS-CoV-2 infection.

This clone was seen just once. The rearrangement links TRBV18 to TRBJ2-3; 11 bases line up with TRBD2. With 1 base clipped from V and 1 base from J, the junction kept 7 bases outside the gene matches. This CDR3 region has 18 residues. CDR1 is KGHSH and CDR2 is LQKENI in the germline V gene. The DNA of the CDR3 is TGTGCCAGCTCACCACTAGCGGGGGGGCTCTGGCGCACAGATACGCAGTATTTT. This sequence encodes CASSPLAGGLWRTDTQYF.

CDR3: CASSKVGTGVETQYF. CDR3 bases: TGTGCCAGCAGCAAAGTCGGGACAGGGGTAGAGACCCAGTACTTC. The chain combines TRBV9 with TRBJ2-5; 10 bases are shared with TRBD1. The V gene's germline CDR1 is SGDLS and CDR2 YYNGEE. V lost 4 bases and J lost 4; bases outside the gene matches: 7. The CDR3 length is 15 residues. Complete variable domain (other parts from reference TRBV9 and TRBJ2-5): DSGVTQTPKHLITATGQRVTLRCSPRSGDLSVYWYQQSLDQGLQFLIQYYNGEERAKGNILERFSAQQFPDLHSELNLSSLELGDSALYFCASSKVGTGVETQYFGPGTRLLVL.

The J gene is TRBJ2-7, the V gene TRBV4-1; D is unresolved. Germline CDR1 reads MGHRA; CDR2 reads YSYEKL. V was pared by 3 bases and J by 4 bases, with 13 bases between. This CDR3 is built from 14 residues. In DNA, the CDR3 is TGCGCCAGCAGCCAGTCCCCTTTCCGGTACGAGCAGTACTTC. As protein: CASSQSPFRYEQYF.

The rearrangement links TRBV30 to TRBJ2-1; the D is unclear. CDR1 and CDR2 from the germline V gene are GTSNPN and SVGIG (reference sequence). The CDR3 consists of 12 residues. V lost 4 bases and J 7 bases, leaving 11 bases between the germline ends. The DNA of the CDR3 is TGTGCCTGGACGGTCAAAAGAAATGAGCAGTTCTTC. It is translated as CAWTVKRNEQFF.

The chain couples TRBV6-2 or TRBV6-3 to TRBJ2-3, with 8 bases fitting TRBD2. The CDR3 is 15 residues long. V lost 4 bases to trimming and J lost 3 bases; unmatched junction nucleotides: 6. Germline V gene sequence: CDR1 MNHEY, CDR2 SVGEGT. CDR3 bases: TGTGCCAGCAGTTTACGGTCTAGCGGGACAGATACGCAGTATTTT. Translated, it gives CASSLRSSGTDTQYF.

This chain connects TRBV18 to TRBJ2-7; 11 bases align to TRBD1. Germline lookup yields CDR1 KGHSH and CDR2 LQKENI. With V trimmed by 4 bases and J by 2 bases, 7 bases remained unmatched. CDR3 length: 16 residues. The CDR3 protein is CASSLTGTGGTYEQYF. The CDR3 nucleotides read TGTGCCAGCTCACTGACCGGGACAGGGGGGACCTACGAGCAGTACTTC.

This chain connects TRBV24-1 to TRBJ1-1; D call uncertain. V was pared by 3 bases and J by 9 bases, with 7 bases between. Germline V gene lookup returns CDR1 KGHDR and CDR2 SFDVKD. CDR3 size: 11 residues. CDR3 region: CATSDGVKAFF. As DNA, the CDR3 is TGTGCCACCAGTGATGGTGTAAAAGCTTTCTTT.

The genes are TRBV4-1 and TRBJ2-7; D may be TRBD2 (6 bases). The CDR3 runs to 16 residues. Deletions cut 4 bases from V and 1 base from J, with 17 bases between. CDR1 MGHRA and CDR2 YSYEKL come from the germline V gene. CDR3 DNA: TGCGCCAGCAGCCGCCTCCCGGCGGGACGGTCCTACGAGCAGTACTTC. This encodes CASSRLPAGRSYEQYF.

This chain joins TRBV18 and TRBJ2-6; 10 nucleotides align to TRBD1. V shed 5 bases, J shed 0 bases, and the junction held 7 bases outside the gene matches. There are 18 residues in the CDR3. Germline lookup yields CDR1 KGHSH and CDR2 LQKENI. CDR3 nucleotides: TGTGCCAGCTCAACAGGGGGGACAGGGGCCTCTGGGGCCAACGTCCTGACTTTC. Its protein is CASSTGGTGASGANVLTF.

This chain connects TRBV10-3 to TRBJ1-5, with 9 bases lining up with TRBD1. Looked up from germline, CDR1 is ENHRY and CDR2 is SYGVKD. The CDR3 covers 17 residues. The junction had 6 bases not matched to a gene; V was cut back by 0 bases and J by 3 bases. CDR3 bases: TGTGCCATCAGTGAGTCTAGGACAGGGGTCGACAATCAGCCCCAGCATTTT. It specifies CAISESRTGVDNQPQHF.

The CDR3 spells CSASPGQGGGQPQHF. CDR3 sequence (DNA): TGCAGTGCTAGTCCGGGACAGGGGGGTGGGCAGCCCCAGCATTTT. This chain joins TRBV20-1 and TRBJ1-5, with 11 bases fitting TRBD1. The CDR3 contains 15 residues. Per the germline V gene, CDR1 is DFQATT and CDR2 is SNEGSKA (reference sequence). Trimming removed 3 bases from V and 7 bases from J; junction bases left unmatched: 8.

The chain uses TRBV7-3 and TRBJ2-2, with a weak D call TRBD2 (6 bases). V was pared by 1 base and J by 0 bases, with 9 bases between. The CDR3 is 16 residues long. Germline V CDR1 and CDR2: SGHTA, FQGTGA. CDR3 amino acids: CASSLNAGTNTGELFF. The CDR3 DNA reads TGTGCCAGCAGCTTAAATGCGGGAACGAACACCGGGGAGCTGTTTTTT.

The V call is TRBV7-2, the J call TRBJ2-3; D remains ambiguous. Deletions cut 4 bases from V and 1 base from J, with 6 bases between. Germline CDR1 reads SGHTA; CDR2 reads FQGNSA. The CDR3 is 13 residues long. CDR3 sequence (DNA): TGTGCCAGCAGCTACAAGCGCACAGATACGCAGTATTTT. It yields the protein CASSYKRTDTQYF.

This rearrangement joins TRBV7-3 to TRBJ2-3, with a possible D match to TRBD2 (6 bases). V lost 1 base and J lost 1, with 15 bases in between. CDR1 is SGHTA, CDR2 FQGTGA, per germline. The CDR3 extends over 17 amino acids. In DNA, the CDR3 is TGTGCCAGCAGCTTAAGTGTCTGGGGGGAGGGCACAGATACGCAGTATTTT. Translating gives CASSLSVWGEGTDTQYF.

This rearrangement joins TRBV15 to TRBJ2-5; 8 nucleotides align to TRBD1. Germline V CDR1 and CDR2: LNHNV, YYDKDF (reference sequence). The CDR3 contains 15 residues. V was clipped by 4 bases and J by 4 bases; unmatched bases: 8. The DNA for the CDR3 is TGTGCCACCAGCACACGACAGGGGACGGGAGAGACCCAGTACTTC. As protein: CATSTRQGTGETQYF.

This clone has only a few counts. The rearrangement links TRBV18 to TRBJ1-2; TRBD1 might be the D (5 bases). From germline, CDR1 is KGHSH and CDR2 LQKENI. The V end was cut by 2 bases, the J end by 2 bases, with 15 bases between. CDR3 length: 16 residues. The CDR3 loop reads CASSPSPGLRNYGYTF. The CDR3 DNA reads as TGTGCCAGCTCACCATCCCCAGGGCTGCGAAACTATGGCTACACCTTC.